This T cell receptor (beta chain) appears in the sequencing data of a study of patients and donors after allogeneic stem cell transplantation. This CDR3 has 14 residues. V was cut by 6 bases and J by 4 bases, with 15 bases left in between. This clonotype has ten or more counts. One entry per CDR3 protein results from TCRdb running MiXCR on the RT-PCR reads. Among about a million distinct CDR3 sequences listed, around 17% were seen once. The rearrangement links TRBV12-3 or TRBV12-4 to TRBJ1-2, with D maybe TRBD1 (6 bases). Sequenced: blood, either unsorted or a sorted T cell fraction (not recorded which). The sequence came from a human donor who was either an allogeneic HSCT recipient or a stem cell or donor lymphocyte infusion donor (not recorded which). It is not recorded whose cells these are; they may come from a transplant donor. The CDR3 DNA follows: TGTGCCAGCAGCCCACCAAGGGGGACCTATGGCTACACCTTC. Its translation is CASSPPRGTYGYTF.